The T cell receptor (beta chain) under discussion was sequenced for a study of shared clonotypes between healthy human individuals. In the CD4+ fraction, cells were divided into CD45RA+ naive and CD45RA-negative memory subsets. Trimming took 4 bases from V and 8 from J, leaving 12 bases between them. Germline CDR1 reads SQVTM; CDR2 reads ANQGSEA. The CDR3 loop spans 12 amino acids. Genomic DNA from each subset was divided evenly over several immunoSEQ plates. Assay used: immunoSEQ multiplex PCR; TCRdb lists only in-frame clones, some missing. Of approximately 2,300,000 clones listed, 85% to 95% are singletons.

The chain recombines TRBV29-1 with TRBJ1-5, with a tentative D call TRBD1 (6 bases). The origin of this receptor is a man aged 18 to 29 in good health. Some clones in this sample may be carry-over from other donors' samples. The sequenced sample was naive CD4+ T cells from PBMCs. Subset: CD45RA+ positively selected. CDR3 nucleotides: TGCAGCGTTGGGCAGGGGTCGGAGCCCCAGCATTTT. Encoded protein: CSVGQGSEPQHF.